This T cell receptor beta chain is from a study of T cell clonotyping in hematopoietic cell transplantation (dated by TCRdb to the early 2020s). In the study overall: Recipient samples taken before transplant were obtained following cytoreduction. A total of some 140 blood samples were gathered in the study from around 40 consecutive transplant recipients along with their related donors. Recruitment of patients ran from 2015 to early 2017, and follow-up continued until September 2020 or until death.

TCR beta CDR3 regions were amplified from genomic DNA with the immunoSEQ assay, a bias-controlled multiplex PCR using V- and J-specific primers. In a second PCR step, the CDR3 amplicons were tagged with a proprietary barcode plus Illumina adapter sequences. CDR3 libraries were sequenced on an Illumina MiSeq instrument. Per the original workflow: Export and quality control were done with immunoSEQ Analyzer 3.0, while downstream analyses used R Bioconductor and Immunarch. Repertoire metrics were calculated using only productive rearrangements within the normalized downsampled data set. Pathologically expanded clonotypes were defined as those larger than 5 templates in the normalized cohort. Repertoire diversity was measured with the Inverse Simpson Index. To capture all clonotypes, the CMV-specificity analyses were run on the non-normalized data set. TCRdb took over this immuneACCESS table, retaining in-frame rearrangements with V and J assigned. Such tables are incomplete; in checked studies, under half of the missing clones stem from an unresolved V gene, and the remainder is unexplained. The V and J calls and clone size were taken over from that table, and D and trimming were inferred from the DNA. This sample is represented by around 80,000 clones; around 96% of them were singletons. Roughly 1.8% of the sample is in the top ten clones.

Inclusive of the bounding cysteine and phenylalanine, the CDR3 is 20 residues long. The DNA shown is the 60-base CDR3, in frame from base 1. From the germline V gene, CDR1 is SGHVS and CDR2 is FNYEAQ. V lost 1 base and J lost 2 bases; the stretch between them is 24 bases long. Overall study results and their limits: The sample size was limited and the cells went unsorted, which meant the CD4 and CD8 repertoire contributions could not be told apart. Only a small fraction of recipient repertoires overlapped donor repertoires, with over 97% appearing de novo at the given depth. After transplant, TCR diversity in recipients dropped, and pathologically expanded clonotypes increased progressively from day 30 to day 180. Inverse Simpson Index values from donors and from recipients before transplant predicted broader TCR repertoire diversity after transplant.

Sample time point, as interpreted from the label and publication: recipient sample about 28 days before transplant, after cytoreduction. Blood samples were obtained from recipients approximately 28 days before transplant and at days 30, 100 and 180 after transplant. Nuclei Lysis Solution was used to extract genomic DNA from fresh or cryopreserved unfractionated peripheral blood mononuclear cells. About this clone: Which antigen it targets is not known. Per-base qualities were not stored, and no clone one base away is much larger.

The source of this sequence is a woman between 45 and 60 years old with acute myeloid leukemia. Some clones in this sample may be carry-over from other donors' samples. The V and J genes are TRBV7-6 and TRBJ2-1; TRBD1 is a possible D gene, resting on 7 matching bases. Source: peripheral blood mononuclear cells, taken before stem cell transplant. The nucleotide sequence is given as TGTGCCAGCAGCTTAGTACCGACAGGGACTTCCCCACGCCCCTACAATGAGCAGTTCTTC. This yields the protein CASSLVPTGTSPRPYNEQFF.